Listed below are T cell receptor beta chains from one sample, sequenced in a study of T cell responses to AZD1222 COVID-19 vaccine. The table came from immunoSEQ multiplex PCR; TCRdb's copy has only in-frame clones and leaves some out. The table shows some 120,000 clones, with about nine tenths occurring only once. The source was peripheral blood, collected on day 0 of AZD1222 vaccination. These receptors all come from an adult in good health. The conserved cysteine and the conserved F or W are not part of the CDR3 here. D genes are given only for firm matches.

J gene,V gene,D gene,CDR3 protein
TRBJ2-7,TRBV5-6,-,ASSPGVGGTYEQY
TRBJ2-2,TRBV6-5,TRBD2,ASERGTNTGELF
TRBJ1-2,TRBV3-1/TRBV3-2,-,ASSQEGEQAYGYT
TRBJ1-5,TRBV20-1,TRBD1,SASTPGGDQPQH
TRBJ2-7,TRBV27,-,ASSQAVGAYEQY
TRBJ1-2,TRBV7-2,-,ASSGGFYGYT
TRBJ1-5,TRBV6-6,-,ASSQVGPNQPQH
TRBJ2-1,TRBV7-7,TRBD2,ASSLEEWTSGRNEQF
TRBJ1-4,TRBV19,TRBD1,ASSPQDRLNEKLF
TRBJ1-2,TRBV5-1,-,ASSQTGTRFGNYGYT